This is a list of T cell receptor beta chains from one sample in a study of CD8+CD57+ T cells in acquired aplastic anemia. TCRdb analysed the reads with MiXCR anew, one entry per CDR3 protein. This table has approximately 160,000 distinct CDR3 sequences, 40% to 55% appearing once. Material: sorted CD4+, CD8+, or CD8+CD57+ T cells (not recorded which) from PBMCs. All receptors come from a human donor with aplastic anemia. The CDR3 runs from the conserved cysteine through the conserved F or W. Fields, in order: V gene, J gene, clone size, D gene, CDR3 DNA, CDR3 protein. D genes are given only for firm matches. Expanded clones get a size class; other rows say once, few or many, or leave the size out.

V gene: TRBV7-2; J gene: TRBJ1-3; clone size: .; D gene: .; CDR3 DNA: TGTGCCAGCAGCTCGAAAAGCACCACATATTTT; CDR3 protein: CASSSKSTTYF
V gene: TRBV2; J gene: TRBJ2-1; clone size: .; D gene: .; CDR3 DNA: TGTGCCAGCATCCGCGGGACTCTGAGGGAGCCGTTCTTC; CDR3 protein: CASIRGTLREPFF
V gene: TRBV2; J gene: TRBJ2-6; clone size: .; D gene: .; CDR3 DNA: TGTGCCAGCCCCAGGGTTCCCGGGGCCAACGTCCTGACTTTC; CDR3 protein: CASPRVPGANVLTF
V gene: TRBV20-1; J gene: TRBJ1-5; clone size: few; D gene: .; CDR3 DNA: TGCAGTGCTAGGGATGCGACAGCCGTTCATCAGCCCCAGCATTTT; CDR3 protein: CSARDATAVHQPQHF
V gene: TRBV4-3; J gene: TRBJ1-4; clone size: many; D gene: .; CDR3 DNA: TGCGCCAGCAGCCAAGATATCGGACATAAGGCGGAAAAACTGTTTTTT; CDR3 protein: CASSQDIGHKAEKLFF
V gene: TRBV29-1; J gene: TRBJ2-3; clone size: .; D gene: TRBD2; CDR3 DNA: TGCAGCGTAGGCCTAGCGGGGGAGAGAGATACGCAGTATTTT; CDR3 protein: CSVGLAGERDTQYF
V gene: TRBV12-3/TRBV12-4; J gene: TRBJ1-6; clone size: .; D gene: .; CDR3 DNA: TGTGCCAGCAGTTATCTTGAAGATAATTCACCCCTCCACTTT; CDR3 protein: CASSYLEDNSPLHF
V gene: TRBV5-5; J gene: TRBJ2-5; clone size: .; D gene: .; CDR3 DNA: TGTGGCAGCAGCATCGGCGGGGGACAAGGGACCCAGTACTTC; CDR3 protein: CGSSIGGGQGTQYF
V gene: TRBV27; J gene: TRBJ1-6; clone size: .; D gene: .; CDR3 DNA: TGTGCCAGCAGTCCCCCGCGACCTCGGGGGCCCCTCCACTTT; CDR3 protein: CASSPPRPRGPLHF
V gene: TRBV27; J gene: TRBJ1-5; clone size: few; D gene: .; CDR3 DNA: TGTGCCAGCCCCACCAGGGCTGGTTATAGCAATCAGCCCCAGCATTTT; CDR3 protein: CASPTRAGYSNQPQHF
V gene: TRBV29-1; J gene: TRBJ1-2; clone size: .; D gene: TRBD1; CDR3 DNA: TGCAGTGTTGCCCGAGACAGGGGAAAAGAGGGCTACACCTTC; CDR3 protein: CSVARDRGKEGYTF
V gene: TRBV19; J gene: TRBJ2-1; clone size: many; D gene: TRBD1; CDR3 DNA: TGTGCCAGTAGTATAGGGACAGGATACAATGAGCAGTTCTTC; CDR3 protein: CASSIGTGYNEQFF
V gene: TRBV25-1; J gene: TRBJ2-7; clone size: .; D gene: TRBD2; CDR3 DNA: TGTGCCAGCAGTGATCCAAGCGGGAGGAGCTCCTACGAGCAGTACTTC; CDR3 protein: CASSDPSGRSSYEQYF
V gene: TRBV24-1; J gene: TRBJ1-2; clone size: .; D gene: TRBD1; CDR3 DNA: TGTGCCAGTCCCGGGACAGGTAGTCGCTATGGCTACACCTTC; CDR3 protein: CASPGTGSRYGYTF
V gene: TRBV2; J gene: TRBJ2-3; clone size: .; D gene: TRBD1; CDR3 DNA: TGTGCCAGCAGTCGGGACAGACAAGCAGATACGCAGTATTTT; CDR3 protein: CASSRDRQADTQYF
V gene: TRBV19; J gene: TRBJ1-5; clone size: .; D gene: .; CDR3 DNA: TGTGCCAGTAGTATAGATCGGGATCAGCCCCAGCATTTT; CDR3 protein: CASSIDRDQPQHF